These 10 T cell receptor beta chains came from one sample sequenced in a study of T cells in tuberculosis (dated by TCRdb to 2016 to 2019). Library preparation employed the immunoSEQ multiplex PCR assay. TCRdb's version of the immuneACCESS table is confined to in-frame rearrangements and falls short of the full clone set. An unresolved V gene accounts for under half of the shortfall where checked; the remainder is of unknown origin. The table for this sample lists under 35,000 clones; roughly 95% of them were counted only once. The top ten constitute approximately 8.2% of the sample. The sample comprised PBMCs. The origin of the receptors is a donor between 10 and 35 years old with latent tuberculosis or without tuberculosis infection.

The genes are TRBV7-2 and TRBJ2-3, with D uncertain. Germline V gene sequence: CDR1 SGHTA, CDR2 FQGNSA. This CDR3 has 12 amino acids. The V end lost 1 base, the J end lost 7 bases, and 6 bases lay between the germline ends. CDR3: CASSLERYTQYF. The CDR3 coding sequence is TGTGCCAGCAGCTTAGAGAGATATACGCAGTATTTT.

The V call is TRBV6-1, the J call TRBJ2-2; TRBD2 agrees at 9 bases. V dropped 7 bases and J dropped 7; count of bases not matched to a gene: 7. The CDR3 runs 14 residues. Germline V gene data show CDR1 as MNHNS and CDR2 as SASEGT. The DNA of the CDR3 is TGTGCCAGCATTGACCCGCGGGAGGGCGGGGAGCTGTTTTTT. Protein sequence: CASIDPREGGELFF.

V usage is TRBV10-3 and J usage is TRBJ2-5, with a possible D match to TRBD1 (6 bases). The CDR3 consists of 16 residues. V shed 0 bases and J shed 1 base, with 12 bases lying between them. In germline, CDR1 is ENHRY, CDR2 SYGVKD. CDR3 sequence reads: CAISESYGRGQETQYF. The CDR3 bases are TGTGCCATCAGTGAGTCGTATGGCAGGGGCCAAGAGACCCAGTACTTC.

The genes are TRBV4-1 and TRBJ1-3; possibly TRBD1 for D (5 bases). Germline-derived CDR1 and CDR2 are MGHRA and YSYEKL. V lost 4 bases, J lost 4 bases, and 8 bases lay in between. The CDR3 sequence is 13 residues long. CDR3 coding DNA: TGCGCCAGCAGCCTCCCAGGGGGAAACACCATATATTTT. It codes for CASSLPGGNTIYF.

J is TRBJ1-4 and V is TRBV28, with D hard to call. V lost 5 bases, J lost 5 bases, and 15 bases lay in between. Germline CDR1 and CDR2: MDHEN and SYDVKM. The CDR3 is 15 residues long. The CDR3 loop reads CASSTSQAINEKLFF. The CDR3 DNA reads TGTGCCAGCAGTACCTCTCAGGCGATAAATGAAAAACTGTTTTTT.

The chain is built from TRBV30 and TRBJ1-5; TRBD1 agrees at 7 bases. Trimming removed 3 bases from V and 2 bases from J; junction bases left unmatched: 10. This CDR3 contains 16 residues. CDR1 and CDR2 from the germline V gene are GTSNPN and SVGIG (reference sequence). This chain's CDR3 is CAWSRSDRSGNQPQHF. CDR3 coding DNA: TGTGCCTGGAGCCGATCGGACAGGTCTGGCAATCAGCCCCAGCATTTT.

The table lists this clone with a count of one. V gene TRBV6-6 combines with J gene TRBJ1-2; D may be TRBD1 (5 bases). The germline V gene has CDR1 MNHNY and CDR2 SVGAGI (reference sequence). With 4 bases removed from V and 7 bases from J, the gap between germline ends came to 16 bases. The CDR3 is 14 residues long. This CDR3 is CASSFGVVRGGYTF. The CDR3 DNA follows: TGTGCCAGCAGTTTTGGGGTGGTAAGGGGTGGCTACACCTTC.

The V gene is TRBV27, the J gene TRBJ2-7; D is unclear. Trimming pared 5 bases from V and 2 bases from J, leaving 16 bases between. CDR1 and CDR2 (germline): MNHEY, SMNVEV (reference sequence). There are 15 residues in the CDR3. This CDR3 is CASSPRIGRTYEQYF. CDR3 DNA: TGTGCCAGCAGTCCCCGGATTGGGCGAACCTACGAGCAGTACTTC.

The chain recombines TRBV27 with TRBJ2-7; the match to TRBD2 covers 8 bases. Germline V gene data show CDR1 as MNHEY and CDR2 as SMNVEV (reference sequence). This CDR3 contains 16 residues. V shed 3 bases, J shed 0 bases, and the junction held 7 bases outside the gene matches. This CDR3 is CASSFSSGPVSYEQYF. The CDR3 bases are TGTGCCAGCAGTTTCTCTAGCGGGCCGGTCTCCTACGAGCAGTACTTC.

This rearrangement joins TRBV18 to TRBJ2-7; the match to TRBD1 covers 9 bases. The germline gives CDR1 KGHSH, CDR2 LQKENI. The V and J ends lost 4 bases and 2 bases, in that order; junction bases with no gene match: 6. CDR3 length: 15 amino acids. The DNA for the CDR3 is TGTGCCAGCTCACTGCCGGGACAGGGAACCTACGAGCAGTACTTC. This codes for CASSLPGQGTYEQYF.